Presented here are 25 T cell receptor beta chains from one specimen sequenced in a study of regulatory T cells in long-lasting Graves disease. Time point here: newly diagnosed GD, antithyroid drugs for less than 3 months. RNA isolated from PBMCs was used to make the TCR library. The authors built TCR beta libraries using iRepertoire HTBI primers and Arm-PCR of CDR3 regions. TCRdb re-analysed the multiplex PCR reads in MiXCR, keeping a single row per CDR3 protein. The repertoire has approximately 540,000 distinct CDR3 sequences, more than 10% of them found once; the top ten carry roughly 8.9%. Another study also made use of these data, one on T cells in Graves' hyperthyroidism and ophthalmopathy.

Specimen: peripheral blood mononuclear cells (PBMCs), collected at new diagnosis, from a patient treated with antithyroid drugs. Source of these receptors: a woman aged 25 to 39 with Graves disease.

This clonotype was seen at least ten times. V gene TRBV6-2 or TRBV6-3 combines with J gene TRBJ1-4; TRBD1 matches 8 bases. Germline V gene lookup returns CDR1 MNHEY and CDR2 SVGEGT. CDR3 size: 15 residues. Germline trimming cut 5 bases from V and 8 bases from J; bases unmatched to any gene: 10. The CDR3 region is CASSRQGIVGEKLFF. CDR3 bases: TGTGCCAGCAGTCGACAGGGGATTGTTGGGGAAAAACTGTTTTTT.

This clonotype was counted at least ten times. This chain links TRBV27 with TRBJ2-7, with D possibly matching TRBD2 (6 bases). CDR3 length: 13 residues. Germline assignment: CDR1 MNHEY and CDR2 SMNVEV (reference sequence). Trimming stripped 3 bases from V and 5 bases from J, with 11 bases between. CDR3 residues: CASSFSGLHEQYF. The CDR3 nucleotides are TGTGCCAGCAGTTTTTCGGGACTGCACGAGCAGTACTTC.

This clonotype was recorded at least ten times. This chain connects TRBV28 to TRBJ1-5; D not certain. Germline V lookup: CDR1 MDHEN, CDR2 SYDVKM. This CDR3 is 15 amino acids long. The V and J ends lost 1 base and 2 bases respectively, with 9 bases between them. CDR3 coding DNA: TGTGCCAGCAGTTTATCGGTCTGGGGCAATCAGCCCCAGCATTTT. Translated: CASSLSVWGNQPQHF.

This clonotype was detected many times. DNA for the CDR3: TGTGCCTCTAATGGACTAGCCGAGAGAATAGATACGCAGTATTTT. Translation: CASNGLAERIDTQYF. The chain is built from TRBV30 and TRBJ2-3; TRBD2 aligns across 8 bases. With 7 bases clipped from V and 5 bases from J, the junction kept 14 bases outside the gene matches. This CDR3 comprises 15 residues. Germline assignment: CDR1 GTSNPN and CDR2 SVGIG (reference sequence). The variable domain in full, with the rest retrieved from reference TRBV30 and TRBJ2-3, is SQTIHQWPATLVQPVGSPLSLECTVEGTSNPNLYWYRQAAGRGLQLLFYSVGIGQISSEVPQNLSASRPQDRQFILSSKKLLLSDSGFYLCASNGLAERIDTQYFGPGTRLTVL.

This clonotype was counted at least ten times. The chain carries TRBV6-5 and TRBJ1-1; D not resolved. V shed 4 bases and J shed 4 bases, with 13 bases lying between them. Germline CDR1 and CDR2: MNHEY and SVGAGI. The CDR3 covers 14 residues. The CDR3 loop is CASSSLTDSTEAFF. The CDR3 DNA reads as TGTGCCAGCAGTTCCCTAACTGATAGCACTGAAGCTTTCTTT.

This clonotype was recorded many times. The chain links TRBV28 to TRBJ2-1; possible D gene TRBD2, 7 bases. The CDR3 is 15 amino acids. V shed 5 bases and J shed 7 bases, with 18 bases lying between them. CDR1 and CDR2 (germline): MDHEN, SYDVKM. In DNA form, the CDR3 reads TGTGCCAGCAGTCCCCGGGGGGCGCGTTTGAATGAGCAGTTCTTC. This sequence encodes CASSPRGARLNEQFF.

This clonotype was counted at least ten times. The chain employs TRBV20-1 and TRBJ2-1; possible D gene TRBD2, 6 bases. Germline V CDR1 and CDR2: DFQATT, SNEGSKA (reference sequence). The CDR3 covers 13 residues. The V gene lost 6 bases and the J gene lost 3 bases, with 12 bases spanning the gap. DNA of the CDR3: TGCAGTGCGGAGGAGGGCCTCTACAATGAGCAGTTCTTC. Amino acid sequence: CSAEEGLYNEQFF.

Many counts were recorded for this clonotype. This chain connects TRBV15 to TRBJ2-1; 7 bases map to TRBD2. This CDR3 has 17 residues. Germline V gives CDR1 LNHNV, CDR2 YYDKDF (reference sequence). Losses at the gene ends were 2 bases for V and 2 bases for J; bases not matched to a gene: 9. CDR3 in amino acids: CATSRSATSATYNEQFF. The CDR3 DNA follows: TGTGCCACCAGCAGATCCGCTACTAGCGCAACCTACAATGAGCAGTTCTTC.

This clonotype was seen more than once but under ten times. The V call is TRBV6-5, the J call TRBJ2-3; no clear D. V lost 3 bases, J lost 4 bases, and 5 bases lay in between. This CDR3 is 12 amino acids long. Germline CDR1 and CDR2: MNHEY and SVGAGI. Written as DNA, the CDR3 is TGTGCCAGCAGTTATCAGGCAGATACGCAGTATTTT. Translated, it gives CASSYQADTQYF.

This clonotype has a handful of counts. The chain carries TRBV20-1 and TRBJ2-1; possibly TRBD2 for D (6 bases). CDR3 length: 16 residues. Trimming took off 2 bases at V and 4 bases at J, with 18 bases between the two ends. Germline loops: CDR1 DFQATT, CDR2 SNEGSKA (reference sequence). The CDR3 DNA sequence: TGCAGTGCTAGAAATCCGGTGGGGGGTTGGTACAATGAGCAGTTCTTC. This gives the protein CSARNPVGGWYNEQFF.

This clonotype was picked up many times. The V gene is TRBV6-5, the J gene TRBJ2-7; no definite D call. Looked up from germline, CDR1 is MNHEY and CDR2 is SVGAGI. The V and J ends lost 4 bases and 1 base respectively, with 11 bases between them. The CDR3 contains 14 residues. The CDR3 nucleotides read TGTGCCAGCAGTTCGGACGGGCCATCCTACGAGCAGTACTTC. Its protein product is CASSSDGPSYEQYF.

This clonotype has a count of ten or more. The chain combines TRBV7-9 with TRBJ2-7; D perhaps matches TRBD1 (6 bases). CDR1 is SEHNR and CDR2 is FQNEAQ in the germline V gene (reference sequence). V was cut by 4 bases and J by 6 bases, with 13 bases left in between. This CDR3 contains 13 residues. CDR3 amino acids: CASSWGPSSEQYF. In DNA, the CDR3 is TGTGCCAGCAGCTGGGGGCCTAGTTCCGAGCAGTACTTC.

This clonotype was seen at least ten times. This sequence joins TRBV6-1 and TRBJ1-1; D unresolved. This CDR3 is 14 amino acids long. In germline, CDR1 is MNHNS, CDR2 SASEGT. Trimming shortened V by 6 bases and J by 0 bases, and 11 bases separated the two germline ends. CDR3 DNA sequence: TGTGCCAGCAGCCCGGGGAGGCTGAACACTGAAGCTTTCTTT. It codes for CASSPGRLNTEAFF.

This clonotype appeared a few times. The CDR3, as DNA: TGTGCCAGCTCACCAGTCGGAGATCAGCCCCAGCATTTT. The encoded protein is CASSPVGDQPQHF. This chain links TRBV18 with TRBJ1-5, with no clear D. Per germline, CDR1 KGHSH and CDR2 LQKENI. The length of the CDR3 is 13 residues. The V and J ends lost 2 bases and 5 bases respectively, with 7 bases between them.

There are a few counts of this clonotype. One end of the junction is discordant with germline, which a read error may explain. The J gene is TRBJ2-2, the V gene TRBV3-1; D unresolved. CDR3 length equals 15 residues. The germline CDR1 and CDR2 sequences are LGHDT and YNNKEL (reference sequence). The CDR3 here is CASTQRPAITGELFF. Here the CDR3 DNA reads TGTGCCAGCACCCAAAGGCCAGCAATCACCGGGGAGCTGTTTTTT.

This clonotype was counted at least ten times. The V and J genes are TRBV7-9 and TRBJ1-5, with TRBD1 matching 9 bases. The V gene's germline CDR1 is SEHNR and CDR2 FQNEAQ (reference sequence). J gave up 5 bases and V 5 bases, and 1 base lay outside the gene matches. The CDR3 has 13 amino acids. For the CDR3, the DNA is TGTGCCAGCAGCCGGGACAGGGATCAGCCCCAGCATTTT. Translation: CASSRDRDQPQHF.

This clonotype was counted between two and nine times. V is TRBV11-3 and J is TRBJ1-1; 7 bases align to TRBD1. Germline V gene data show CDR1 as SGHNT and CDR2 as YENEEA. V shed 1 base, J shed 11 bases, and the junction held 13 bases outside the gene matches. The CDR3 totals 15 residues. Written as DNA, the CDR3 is TGTGCCAGCAGCTTAGTGAGGGGGCGCGATGGAGGGGCTTTCTTT. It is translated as CASSLVRGRDGGAFF.

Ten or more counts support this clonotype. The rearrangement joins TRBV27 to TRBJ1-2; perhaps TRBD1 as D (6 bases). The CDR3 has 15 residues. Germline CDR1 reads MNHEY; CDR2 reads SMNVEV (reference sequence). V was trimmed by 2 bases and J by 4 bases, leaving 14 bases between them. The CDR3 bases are TGTGCCAGCAGTTTAGTGGCAGGGGCTCGCTATGGCTACACCTTC. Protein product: CASSLVAGARYGYTF.

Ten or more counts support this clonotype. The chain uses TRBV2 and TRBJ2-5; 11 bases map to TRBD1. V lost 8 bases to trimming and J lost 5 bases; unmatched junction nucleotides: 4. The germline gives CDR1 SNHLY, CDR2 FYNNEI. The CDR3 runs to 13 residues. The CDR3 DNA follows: TGTGCCAGCGGGACAGGGGGAGGCGAGACCCAGTACTTC. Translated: CASGTGGGETQYF.

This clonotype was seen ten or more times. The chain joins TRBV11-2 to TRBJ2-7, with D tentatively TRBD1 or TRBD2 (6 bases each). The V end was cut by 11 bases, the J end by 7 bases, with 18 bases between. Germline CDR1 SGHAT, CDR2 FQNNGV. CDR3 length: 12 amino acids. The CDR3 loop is CAVSRGLREQYF. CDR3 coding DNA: TGTGCCGTCAGTCGGGGGCTCCGAGAGCAGTACTTC. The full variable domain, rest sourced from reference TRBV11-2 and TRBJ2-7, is EAGVAQSPRYKIIEKRQSVAFWCNPISGHATLYWYQQILGQGPKLLIQFQNNGVVDDSQLPKDRFSAERLKGVDSTLKIQPAKLEDSAVYLCAVSRGLREQYFGPGTRLTVT.

Here the CDR3 DNA reads TGTGCCAGCAGCATGAGACTAGCCTATAGCACAGATACGCAGTATTTT. This encodes CASSMRLAYSTDTQYF. The V and J genes are TRBV3-1 and TRBJ2-3; 7 bases are a match to TRBD2. The V segment lost 5 bases and the J segment 0 bases; nucleotides outside the gene matches: 8. The CDR3 loop spans 16 amino acids. The germline V gene has CDR1 LGHDT and CDR2 YNNKEL (reference sequence).

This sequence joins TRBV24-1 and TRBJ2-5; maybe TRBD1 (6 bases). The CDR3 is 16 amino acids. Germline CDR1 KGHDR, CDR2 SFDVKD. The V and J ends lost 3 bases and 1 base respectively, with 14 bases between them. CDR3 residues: CATSDGRTASQETQYF. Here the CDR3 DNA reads TGTGCCACCAGTGATGGTCGGACAGCCAGCCAAGAGACCCAGTACTTC.

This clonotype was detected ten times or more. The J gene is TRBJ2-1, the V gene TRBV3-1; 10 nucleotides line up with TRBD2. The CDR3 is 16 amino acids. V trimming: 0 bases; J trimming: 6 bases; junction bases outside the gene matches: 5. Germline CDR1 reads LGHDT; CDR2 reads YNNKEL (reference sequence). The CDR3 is CASSQDWASGGNEQFF. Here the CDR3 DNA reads TGTGCCAGCAGCCAAGATTGGGCTAGCGGGGGCAATGAGCAGTTCTTC.

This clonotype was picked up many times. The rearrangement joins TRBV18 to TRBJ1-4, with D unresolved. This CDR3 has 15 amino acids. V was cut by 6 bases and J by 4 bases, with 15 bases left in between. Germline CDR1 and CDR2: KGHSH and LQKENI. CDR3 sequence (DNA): TGTGCCAGCTCCCCCTACGTTGAGGGTAATGAAAAACTGTTTTTT. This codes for CASSPYVEGNEKLFF.

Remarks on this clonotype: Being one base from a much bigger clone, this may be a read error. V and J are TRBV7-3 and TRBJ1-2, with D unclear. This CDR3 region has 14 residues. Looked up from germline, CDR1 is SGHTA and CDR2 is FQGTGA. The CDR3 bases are TGTGCCAGTTCGTCCGGTTTCCAGAATTATGGCTACGCCTTC. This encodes CASSSGFQNYGYAF.